These T cell receptor beta chains were read from a single sample in a study of T cells in Graves' hyperthyroidism and ophthalmopathy. Using its own MiXCR run on the multiplex PCR reads, TCRdb lists one record per CDR3 protein. The sample has around 500,000 distinct CDR3 sequences; about 20% are singletons. The sample consisted of blood. The receptors here all came from a woman in her 70s with Graves' ophthalmopathy. CDR3s include the opening cysteine and the closing phenylalanine or tryptophan. Each record gives: clone size, V gene, J gene, D gene, CDR3 protein, CDR3 DNA. A D gene is named only where the DNA matches it firmly. Size is omitted from some rows. Given values are once, few, many or a class for expanded clones.

clone_size: many; v_call: TRBV20-1; j_call: TRBJ1-1; d_call: NA; cdr3_aa: CSAKTLTANTEAFF; cdr3_nt: TGCAGTGCGAAAACTCTGACAGCGAACACTGAAGCTTTCTTT
clone_size: NA; v_call: TRBV9; j_call: TRBJ2-1; d_call: TRBD2; cdr3_aa: CASSVVEGGPANNEQFF; cdr3_nt: TGTGCCAGCAGCGTAGTTGAGGGAGGGCCGGCAAACAATGAGCAGTTCTTC
clone_size: few; v_call: TRBV7-3; j_call: TRBJ2-3; d_call: NA; cdr3_aa: CASSSETGDTQYF; cdr3_nt: TGTGCCAGCAGTTCTGAGACAGGAGATACGCAGTATTTT
clone_size: many; v_call: TRBV7-8; j_call: TRBJ2-7; d_call: NA; cdr3_aa: CASSLGGGAYEQYF; cdr3_nt: TGTGCCAGCAGCTTAGGTGGTGGGGCCTACGAGCAGTACTTC
clone_size: NA; v_call: TRBV4-2; j_call: TRBJ2-2; d_call: TRBD2; cdr3_aa: CASSKGASGYGGELFF; cdr3_nt: TGTGCCAGCAGCAAAGGGGCTAGCGGGTACGGCGGGGAGCTGTTTTTT
clone_size: NA; v_call: TRBV5-1; j_call: TRBJ2-7; d_call: NA; cdr3_aa: CASSLGENEQYF; cdr3_nt: TGCGCCAGCAGCTTGGGGGAAAACGAGCAGTACTTC
clone_size: once; v_call: TRBV11-3; j_call: TRBJ2-1; d_call: NA; cdr3_aa: CASSFRDGGLNEQFF; cdr3_nt: TGTGCCAGCAGCTTCCGGGACGGGGGCTTGAATGAGCAGTTCTTC
clone_size: many; v_call: TRBV10-1; j_call: TRBJ1-1; d_call: TRBD1; cdr3_aa: CASSRTGDTEAFF; cdr3_nt: TGTGCCAGTAGTCGGACAGGGGACACTGAAGCTTTCTTT
clone_size: many; v_call: TRBV2; j_call: TRBJ2-4; d_call: TRBD2; cdr3_aa: CASSGLAVTNIQYF; cdr3_nt: TGTGCCAGCAGTGGACTAGCCGTCACTAACATTCAGTACTTC
clone_size: many; v_call: TRBV6-1; j_call: TRBJ2-2; d_call: NA; cdr3_aa: CASRGIGELFF; cdr3_nt: TGTGCCAGCAGGGGCATCGGGGAGCTGTTTTTT
clone_size: many; v_call: TRBV2; j_call: TRBJ2-5; d_call: NA; cdr3_aa: CASRIEVGETQYF; cdr3_nt: TGTGCCAGCAGGATAGAGGTGGGAGAGACCCAGTACTTC
clone_size: few; v_call: TRBV7-9; j_call: TRBJ2-7; d_call: TRBD2; cdr3_aa: CASSKLSGRALEEQYF; cdr3_nt: TGTGCCAGCAGCAAGCTTAGCGGGAGGGCCCTGGAAGAGCAGTACTTC
clone_size: many; v_call: TRBV5-1; j_call: TRBJ2-1; d_call: NA; cdr3_aa: CASSLVGPPYNEQFF; cdr3_nt: TGCGCCAGCAGCTTGGTAGGTCCTCCTTACAATGAGCAGTTCTTC
clone_size: few; v_call: TRBV11-2; j_call: TRBJ1-2; d_call: NA; cdr3_aa: CASRPVANYGYTF; cdr3_nt: TGTGCCAGCAGACCAGTAGCGAACTATGGCTACACCTTC
clone_size: few; v_call: TRBV20-1; j_call: TRBJ2-3; d_call: NA; cdr3_aa: CSADLRRGQGDTQYF; cdr3_nt: TGCAGTGCGGACCTTCGACGGGGGCAGGGAGATACGCAGTATTTT